This TCR beta chain was sequenced for a study of blood T cell repertoires in COVID-19. Trimming took off 1 base at V and 7 bases at J, with 17 bases between the two ends. CDR3 length equals 16 residues. Germline V gives CDR1 SGHRS, CDR2 YFSETQ. TCRdb keeps only in-frame clones here, not all; method: immunoSEQ multiplex PCR. The sample lists hundreds of thousands of clones, 80% to 90% seen once, with 1% to 1.3% in the top ten. Sequenced input: PBMCs or T cells enriched from blood (not recorded which). V gene TRBV5-1 combines with J gene TRBJ1-4; D uncertain. The sequence came from a man aged 25 to 45 who had recovered from COVID-19. CDR3 loop: CASSLRYTTSGEKLFF. The CDR3 DNA reads as TGCGCCAGCAGCTTGCGGTACACCACTTCGGGTGAAAAACTGTTTTTT.